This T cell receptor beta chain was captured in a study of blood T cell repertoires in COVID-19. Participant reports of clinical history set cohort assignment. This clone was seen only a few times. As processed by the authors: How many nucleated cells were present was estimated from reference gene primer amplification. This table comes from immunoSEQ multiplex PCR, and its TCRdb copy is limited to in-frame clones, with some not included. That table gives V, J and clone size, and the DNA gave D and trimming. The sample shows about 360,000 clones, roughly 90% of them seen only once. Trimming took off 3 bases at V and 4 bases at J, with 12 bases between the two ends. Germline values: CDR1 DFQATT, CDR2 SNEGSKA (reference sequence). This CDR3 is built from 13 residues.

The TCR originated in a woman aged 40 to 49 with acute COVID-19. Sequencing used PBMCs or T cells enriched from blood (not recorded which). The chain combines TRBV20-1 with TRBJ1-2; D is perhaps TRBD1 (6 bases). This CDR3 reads CSASLTGLYGYTF. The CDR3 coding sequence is TGCAGTGCTAGTCTTACAGGGCTCTATGGCTACACCTTC.